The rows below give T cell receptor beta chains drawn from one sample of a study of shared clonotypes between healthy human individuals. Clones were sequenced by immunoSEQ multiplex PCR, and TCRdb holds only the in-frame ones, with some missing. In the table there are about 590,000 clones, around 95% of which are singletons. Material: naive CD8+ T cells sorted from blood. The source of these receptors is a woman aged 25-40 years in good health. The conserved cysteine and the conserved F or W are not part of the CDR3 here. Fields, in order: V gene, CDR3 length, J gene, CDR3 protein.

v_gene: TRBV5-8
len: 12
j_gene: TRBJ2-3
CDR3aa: ASSVQVGTDTQY

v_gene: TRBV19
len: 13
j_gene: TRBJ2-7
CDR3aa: ASSIDSDHSYEQY

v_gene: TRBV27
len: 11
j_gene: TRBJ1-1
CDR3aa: ASSPYGETEAF

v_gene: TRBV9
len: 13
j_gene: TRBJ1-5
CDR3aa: ASSVAADRDQPQH

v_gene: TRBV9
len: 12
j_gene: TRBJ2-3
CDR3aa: ASSVDGGTDTQY

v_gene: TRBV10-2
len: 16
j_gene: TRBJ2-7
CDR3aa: ASCPTVFLAGASYEQY

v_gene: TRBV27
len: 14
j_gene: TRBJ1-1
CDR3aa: ASSLFYSALNTEAF

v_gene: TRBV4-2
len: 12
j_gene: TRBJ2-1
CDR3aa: ASSQVQGESEQF

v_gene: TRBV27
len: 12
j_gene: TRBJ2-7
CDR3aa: ASSRSGREDEQY

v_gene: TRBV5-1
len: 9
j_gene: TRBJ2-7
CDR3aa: ASTSGYEQY

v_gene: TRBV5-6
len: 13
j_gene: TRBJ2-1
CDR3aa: ASSPGTSGRNEQF

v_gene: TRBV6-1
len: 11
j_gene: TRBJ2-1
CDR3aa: ASSGDRYNEQF

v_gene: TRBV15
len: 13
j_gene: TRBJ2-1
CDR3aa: ATSTGTSGYNEQF

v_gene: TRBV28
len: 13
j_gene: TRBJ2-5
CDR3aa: ASSSTDGVQETQY

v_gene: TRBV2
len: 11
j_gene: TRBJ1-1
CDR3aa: ATSGWENTEAF

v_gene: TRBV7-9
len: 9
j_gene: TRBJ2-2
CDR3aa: ASRGSGELF

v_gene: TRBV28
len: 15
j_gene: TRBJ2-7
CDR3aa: ASSSSTSAASSYEQY

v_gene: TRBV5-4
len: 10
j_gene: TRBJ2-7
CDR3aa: ASSSETYEQY

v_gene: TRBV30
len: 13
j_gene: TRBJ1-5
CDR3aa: AWSVGHTSNQPQH

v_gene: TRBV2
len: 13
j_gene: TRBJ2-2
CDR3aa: ATLPAEGNTGELF

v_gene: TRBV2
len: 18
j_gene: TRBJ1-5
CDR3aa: ASSAPGQGKWGIASQPQH

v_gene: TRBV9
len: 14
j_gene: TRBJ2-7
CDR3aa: ASSGPPTEPTYEQY

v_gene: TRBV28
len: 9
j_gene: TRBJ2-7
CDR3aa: ASSLTHEQY

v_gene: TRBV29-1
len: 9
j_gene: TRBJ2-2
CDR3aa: SGQNTGELF

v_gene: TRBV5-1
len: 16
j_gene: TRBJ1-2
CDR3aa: ASSPGGTGHFLDYGYT

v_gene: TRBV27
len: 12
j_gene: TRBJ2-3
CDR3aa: ASSPRGSTDTQY

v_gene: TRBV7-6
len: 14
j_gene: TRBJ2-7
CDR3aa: ASSLERQGSSYEQY

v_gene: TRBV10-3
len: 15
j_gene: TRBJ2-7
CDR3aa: AISESGADGITYEQY

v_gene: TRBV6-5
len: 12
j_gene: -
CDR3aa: ASSYSGESYEQY

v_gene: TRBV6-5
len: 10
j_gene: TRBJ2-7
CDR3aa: ATSGAQYEQY

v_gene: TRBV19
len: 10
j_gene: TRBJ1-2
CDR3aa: ASRNGWSRYT

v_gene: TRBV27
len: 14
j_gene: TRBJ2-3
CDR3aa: ASSSWTSGSIDTQY

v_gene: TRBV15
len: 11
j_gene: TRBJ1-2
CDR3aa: ATSRTGSYGYT

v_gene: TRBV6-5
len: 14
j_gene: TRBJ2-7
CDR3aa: ASSSGGLAGGYEQY

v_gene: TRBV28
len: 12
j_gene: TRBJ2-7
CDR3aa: ASSLAGGDHEQY

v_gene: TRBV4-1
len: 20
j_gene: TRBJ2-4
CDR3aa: ASSQEWGFVAGAVLAKNIQY

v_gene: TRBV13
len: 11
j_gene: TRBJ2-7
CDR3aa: ASSRSRAYEQY

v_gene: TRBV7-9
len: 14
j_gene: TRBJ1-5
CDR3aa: ASSASDRVGDQPQH

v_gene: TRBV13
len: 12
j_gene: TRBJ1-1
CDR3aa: ASSLSGVNTEAF

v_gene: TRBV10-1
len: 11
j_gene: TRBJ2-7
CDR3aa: ASSDRVSYEQY